The source of this TCR beta chain is a study of blood T cells in healthy people across ages. Whole-study findings and limits: The lack of PBMC sorting stopped any conclusive naive versus antigen-experienced comparison.

In regard to this clonotype: Antigen specificity is unknown.

PBMCs, at least 6 million per sample, were isolated. Each sample provided at least 5 micrograms of extracted total RNA. This CDR3 has 20 residues. Germline trimming cut 3 bases from V and 2 bases from J; bases unmatched to any gene: 14. Germline loops: CDR1 MNHEY, CDR2 SVGEGT. A sample-barcoded 5' primer and a J-beta primer mix were used in a second PCR of roughly 6 to 11 cycles. The study obtained at least 3 million CDR3-containing paired-end reads from every sample. MiXCR was run by TCRdb on the 5' RACE reads, yielding one entry per CDR3 protein. The data hold 550,000 to 600,000 distinct CDR3 sequences, with around 48% observed a single time.

V and J are TRBV6-2 or TRBV6-3 and TRBJ2-5; 14 nucleotides line up with TRBD2. The receptor was isolated from an elderly man in good health. Sequenced input: blood. CDR3 region: CASSYMTGLAGGPQQETQYF. CDR3 DNA: TGTGCCAGCAGTTATATGACCGGACTAGCGGGAGGACCGCAACAAGAGACCCAGTACTTC.